What follows are 8 T cell receptor beta chains derived from one specimen sequenced in a study of blood T cells in healthy people across ages. Alongside a J-beta primer mix, a sample-barcoded 5' primer served in a second PCR lasting roughly 6 to 12 cycles. MiXCR, run by TCRdb on the 5' RACE reads, gives a single entry per CDR3 protein. The data contain about 1.4 million distinct CDR3 sequences, 55% to 75% of them singletons. The source material was blood. The receptor set was obtained from a man between 18 and 29 years old in good health.

This chain links TRBV11-2 with TRBJ1-4, with 10 bases that match TRBD1. The CDR3 totals 16 residues. V lost 1 base and J lost 7; bases outside the gene matches: 6. Per the germline V gene, CDR1 is SGHAT and CDR2 is FQNNGV. CDR3 residues: CASSLVGDRGSEKLFF. For the CDR3, the DNA is TGTGCCAGCAGCTTAGTCGGGGACAGGGGAAGTGAAAAACTGTTTTTT.

The chain couples TRBV29-1 to TRBJ2-2; 8 bases match TRBD2. V dropped 8 bases and J dropped 2; count of bases not matched to a gene: 10. CDR1 and CDR2 (germline): SQVTM, ANQGSEA. The CDR3 has 15 residues. The CDR3 DNA sequence: TGCAGCACCCTAGACGGGGGGGTTAACACCGGGGAGCTGTTTTTT. Translating gives CSTLDGGVNTGELFF.

The chain joins TRBV2 to TRBJ2-5, with 7 nucleotides matching TRBD1. Germline CDR1 is SNHLY and CDR2 is FYNNEI. The CDR3 extends over 16 amino acids. With 7 bases clipped from V and 5 bases from J, the junction kept 16 bases outside the gene matches. Here the CDR3 DNA reads TGTGCCAGCACGCACCAGAGGGACAGCCTTGCGGAGACCCAGTACTTC. It is translated as CASTHQRDSLAETQYF.

This clonotype was observed at least ten times. V usage is TRBV12-3 or TRBV12-4 and J usage is TRBJ1-2; 8 positions agree with TRBD1. CDR3 length: 14 residues. Trimming at V came to 2 bases and at J to 3 bases, leaving 2 bases not matched to a gene. CDR3 protein: CASSLQGADYGYTF. The CDR3 DNA is TGTGCCAGCAGTTTACAGGGGGCTGACTATGGCTACACCTTC.

V gene TRBV20-1 combines with J gene TRBJ2-7, with a tentative D call TRBD1 (5 bases). Germline CDR1 is DFQATT and CDR2 is SNEGSKA (reference sequence). The ends were cut back, 3 bases at V and 2 bases at J, with 14 bases in the middle. The CDR3 is 14 residues long. The CDR3 sequence: CSASQVGLTYEQYF. The CDR3 DNA reads as TGCAGTGCTAGCCAAGTGGGGCTCACCTACGAGCAGTACTTC.

The CDR3 sequence is CASSRFAYQETQYF. In nucleotides, the CDR3 is TGTGCCAGCAGTAGATTCGCGTACCAAGAGACCCAGTACTTC. The chain uses TRBV21-1 and TRBJ2-5. TRBV21-1 is a documented pseudogene. This CDR3 contains 14 residues.

V and J are TRBV20-1 and TRBJ2-5; TRBD1 might be the D (6 bases). Deletions cut 1 base from V and 5 bases from J, with 11 bases between. The CDR3 totals 13 residues. Germline-derived CDR1 and CDR2 are DFQATT and SNEGSKA (reference sequence). The CDR3 spells CSARGTGFETQYF. The CDR3 DNA is TGCAGTGCTAGAGGTACAGGGTTCGAGACCCAGTACTTC.

The CDR3 coding sequence is TGTGCCAGCAGTTTCAGTCCAGGTGGCGAGCAGTACTTC. Encoded protein: CASSFSPGGEQYF. The J gene is TRBJ2-5, the V gene TRBV5-6; no definite D call. Gene TRBJ2-7 matches the end of the DNA better, so the J call may be wrong. Germline-derived CDR1 and CDR2 are SGHDT and YYEEEE. CDR3 size: 13 residues.